These 15 T cell receptor beta chains were all obtained from the same sample, sequenced in a study of cytomegalovirus exposure and HLA in healthy donors. The PCR contained 60 Vbeta and 13 Jbeta primers. Method: immunoSEQ multiplex PCR; TCRdb's copy keeps in-frame clones and lacks some. The sample consists of around 94,000 clones, roughly 73% of them appearing once. Material: PBMCs. The source is a male donor in good health and CMV-seropositive.

The chain carries TRBV6-5 and TRBJ2-1, with 10 bases fitting TRBD2. This CDR3 contains 15 residues. CDR1 and CDR2 from the germline V gene are MNHEY and SVGAGI. V was clipped by 2 bases and J by 3 bases; unmatched bases: 1. The CDR3 DNA sequence: TGTGCCAGCAGTTACACTAGCGGGGTCTACAATGAGCAGTTCTTC. Protein product: CASSYTSGVYNEQFF.

The V gene is TRBV6-4, the J gene TRBJ2-3; 7 nucleotides agree with TRBD1. V shed 2 bases and J 4 bases; nucleotides not matched to a gene: 9. This CDR3 spans 16 amino acids. Per the germline V gene, CDR1 is MRHNA and CDR2 is SNTAGT. The CDR3, as DNA: TGTGCCAGCAGTGACGGTGGGGGTCAGGGGGCAGATACGCAGTATTTT. As protein: CASSDGGGQGADTQYF.

This clone is a singleton in its sample. The CDR3 here is CASSRAGEVNEQFF. The CDR3 DNA is TGTGCCAGCAGCCGAGCGGGAGAGGTCAATGAGCAGTTCTTC. This rearrangement joins TRBV4-2 to TRBJ2-1; 8 bases map to TRBD2. Trimming removed 4 bases from V and 6 bases from J; junction bases left unmatched: 5. Germline CDR1 LGHNA, CDR2 YNFKEQ. The CDR3 covers 14 residues.

The chain has TRBV15 and TRBJ2-6, with no clear D. Germline V CDR1 and CDR2: LNHNV, YYDKDF (reference sequence). Deletions cut 4 bases from V and 1 base from J, with 8 bases between. The CDR3 loop spans 15 amino acids. The CDR3 sequence: CATSTRSSGANVLTF. CDR3 sequence (DNA): TGTGCCACCAGCACCCGGTCGTCTGGGGCCAACGTCCTGACTTTC.

This sequence joins TRBV2 and TRBJ2-7, with a weak D call TRBD2 (5 bases). The CDR3 spans 10 residues. Germline assignment: CDR1 SNHLY and CDR2 FYNNEI. Deletions cut 6 bases from V and 10 bases from J, with 10 bases between. CDR3 coding DNA: TGTGCCAGCAGGGGAGAGAGCCAGTACTTC. It translates to CASRGESQYF.

The V call is TRBV7-2, the J call TRBJ1-2; 10 bases align to TRBD1. This CDR3 is built from 15 residues. V lost 5 bases and J lost 6; bases outside the gene matches: 9. Germline-derived CDR1 and CDR2 are SGHTA and FQGNSA. CDR3 in amino acids: CASSDYRDRGDGYTF. CDR3 sequence (DNA): TGTGCCAGCAGCGACTACCGGGACAGGGGCGATGGCTACACCTTC.

V and J are TRBV6-6 and TRBJ1-5; D gene uncertain. The CDR3 covers 16 residues. The V gene lost 0 bases and the J gene lost 5 bases, with 14 bases spanning the gap. Looked up from germline, CDR1 is MNHNY and CDR2 is SVGAGI (reference sequence). This chain's CDR3 is CASSYSNWGGDQPQHF. CDR3 DNA: TGTGCCAGCAGTTACTCGAATTGGGGAGGCGATCAGCCCCAGCATTTT.

This sequence joins TRBV27 and TRBJ1-1; a possible D gene is TRBD1 (5 bases). The germline gives CDR1 MNHEY, CDR2 SMNVEV (reference sequence). Trimming cost V 5 bases and J 10 bases, with 29 bases left between them. The CDR3 length is 17 residues. The CDR3 sequence is CASSGAGSDPRNVGAFF. CDR3 nucleotides: TGTGCCAGCAGTGGGGCCGGGTCAGACCCGAGGAACGTTGGAGCTTTCTTT.

The chain joins TRBV11-1 to TRBJ2-7; perhaps TRBD2 as D (6 bases). Germline V gives CDR1 SGHAT, CDR2 FQDESV (reference sequence). The ends were cut back, 5 bases at V and 7 bases at J, with 15 bases in the middle. The CDR3 has 13 amino acids. The CDR3 DNA reads TGTGCCAGCAGCCTCGGAGGGCCGAGTGAGCAGTACTTC. Translation gives CASSLGGPSEQYF.

The chain links TRBV6-1 to TRBJ2-7; 12 nucleotides agree with TRBD2. Germline V gene data show CDR1 as MNHNS and CDR2 as SASEGT. The CDR3 loop spans 15 amino acids. The trim removed 3 bases at V and 2 bases at J, leaving 2 bases unmatched. The CDR3 reads CASSETSGRAYEQYF. CDR3 sequence (DNA): TGTGCCAGCAGTGAGACTAGCGGGAGAGCCTACGAGCAGTACTTC.

V is TRBV13 and J is TRBJ2-2; 11 bases map to TRBD1. The V gene's germline CDR1 is PRHDT and CDR2 FYEKMQ (reference sequence). The V segment lost 5 bases and the J segment 6 bases; nucleotides outside the gene matches: 8. The CDR3 consists of 16 residues. CDR3 nucleotides: TGTGCCAGCAGCACAGGACAGGGGGCGGGATCCGGGGAGCTGTTTTTT. This translates into CASSTGQGAGSGELFF.

The CDR3 bases are TGCAGCGTTGAAACGTCAAGGACAGGGTATTCGGATGAGCAGTTCTTC. It is translated as CSVETSRTGYSDEQFF. The chain uses TRBV29-1 and TRBJ2-1; 8 bases are a match to TRBD1. The junction had 14 bases not matched to a gene; V was cut back by 2 bases and J by 8 bases. This CDR3 contains 16 residues. Germline loops: CDR1 SQVTM, CDR2 ANQGSEA.

The rearrangement uses TRBV30 and TRBJ2-6; no clear D. Trimming left V 2 bases short and J 4 bases short, with 6 bases between. Germline V lookup: CDR1 GTSNPN, CDR2 SVGIG (reference sequence). The CDR3 consists of 13 residues. The DNA of the CDR3 is TGTGCCTGGAGTAGCTCCGGGGCCAACGTCCTGACTTTC. Translated: CAWSSSGANVLTF. Full variable domain (outside the CDR3, taken from reference TRBV30 and TRBJ2-6): SQTIHQWPATLVQPVGSPLSLECTVEGTSNPNLYWYRQAAGRGLQLLFYSVGIGQISSEVPQNLSASRPQDRQFILSSKKLLLSDSGFYLCAWSSSGANVLTFGAGSRLTVL.

This clone appeared a few times. The J gene is TRBJ1-3, the V gene TRBV4-1; D gene uncertain. The CDR3 is made up of 13 amino acids. V was shortened by 0 bases and J by 4 bases, with 4 bases between the two germline ends. From germline, CDR1 is MGHRA and CDR2 YSYEKL. CDR3 sequence reads: CASSQDVGNTIYF. The DNA for the CDR3 is TGCGCCAGCAGCCAAGACGTAGGAAACACCATATATTTT.

The chain joins TRBV2 to TRBJ2-2; D gene ambiguous. V lost 7 bases, J lost 8 bases, and 17 bases lay in between. This CDR3 region has 14 residues. The V gene's germline CDR1 is SNHLY and CDR2 FYNNEI. CDR3 coding DNA: TGTGCCAGCATCGTCGGTCCGGTCGCTGGGGAGCTGTTTTTT. Translated: CASIVGPVAGELFF. Using reference TRBV2 and TRBJ2-2 for the parts outside the CDR3, the full variable domain is EPEVTQTPSHQVTQMGQEVILRCVPISNHLYFYWYRQILGQKVEFLVSFYNNEISEKSEIFDDQFSVERPDGSNFTLKIRSTKLEDSAMYFCASIVGPVAGELFFGEGSRLTVL.